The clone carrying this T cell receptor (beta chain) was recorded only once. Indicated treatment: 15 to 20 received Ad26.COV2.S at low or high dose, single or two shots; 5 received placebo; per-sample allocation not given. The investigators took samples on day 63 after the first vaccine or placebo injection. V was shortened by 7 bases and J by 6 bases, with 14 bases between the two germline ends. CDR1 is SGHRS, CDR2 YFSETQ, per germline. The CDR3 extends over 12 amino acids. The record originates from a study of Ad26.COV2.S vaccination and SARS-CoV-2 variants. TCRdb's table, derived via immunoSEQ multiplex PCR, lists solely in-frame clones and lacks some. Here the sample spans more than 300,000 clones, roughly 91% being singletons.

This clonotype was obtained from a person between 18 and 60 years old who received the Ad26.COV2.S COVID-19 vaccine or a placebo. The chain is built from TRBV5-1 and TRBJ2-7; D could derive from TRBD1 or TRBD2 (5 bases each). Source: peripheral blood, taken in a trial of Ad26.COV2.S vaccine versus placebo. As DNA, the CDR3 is TGCGCCAGCCGCGGAGGCAGGGCCGAGCAGTACTTC. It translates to CASRGGRAEQYF.